This is a list of T cell receptor beta chains from one sample in a study of blood T cell repertoires in COVID-19. Profiling relied on immunoSEQ multiplex PCR, and the TCRdb table lists in-frame clones only, not all of them. This table has nearly 400,000 clones, around nine tenths appearing once. Sequencing was performed on PBMCs or T cells enriched from blood (not recorded which). Every receptor here comes from a woman under 40 who had recovered from COVID-19. CDR3s include the opening cysteine and the closing phenylalanine or tryptophan. D genes are given only for firm matches.

v_call: TRBV18; d_call: TRBD1; j_call: TRBJ1-3; cdr3_nt: TGTGCCAGCTCACCATCGGGACAGGGGCCGCGGGGTGGAAACACCATATATTTT; cdr3_aa: CASSPSGQGPRGGNTIYF
v_call: TRBV30; d_call: TRBD1; j_call: TRBJ1-2; cdr3_nt: TGTGCCTGGAGTTCCAGGGGGTTTAACTATGGCTACACCTTC; cdr3_aa: CAWSSRGFNYGYTF
v_call: TRBV18; d_call: .; j_call: TRBJ1-1; cdr3_nt: TGTGCCAGCTCACCACAGGGAGGTGACACTGAAGCTTTCTTT; cdr3_aa: CASSPQGGDTEAFF
v_call: TRBV9; d_call: .; j_call: TRBJ2-7; cdr3_nt: TGTGCCAGCAGCGTAGGGCCCGACAGTGGCGGTATGGAGCAGTACTTC; cdr3_aa: CASSVGPDSGGMEQYF
v_call: TRBV4-2; d_call: TRBD1; j_call: TRBJ1-1; cdr3_nt: TGTGCCAGCAGCCCGGGACAGGAGAACACTGAAGCTTTCTTT; cdr3_aa: CASSPGQENTEAFF
v_call: TRBV27; d_call: .; j_call: TRBJ1-1; cdr3_nt: TGTGCCAGCAGTCTAGATCAGGGGAACACTGAAGCTTTCTTT; cdr3_aa: CASSLDQGNTEAFF
v_call: TRBV5-1; d_call: TRBD2; j_call: TRBJ2-7; cdr3_nt: TGCGCCAGCAGCTTGGTCCTTCTAGCGGGAGGGGAAACCTACGAGCAGTACTTC; cdr3_aa: CASSLVLLAGGETYEQYF
v_call: TRBV27; d_call: TRBD2; j_call: TRBJ2-3; cdr3_nt: TGTGCCAGCAGTTTAAACGGGGGGGCGACAGATACGCAGTATTTT; cdr3_aa: CASSLNGGATDTQYF
v_call: TRBV6-2/TRBV6-3; d_call: .; j_call: TRBJ1-5; cdr3_nt: TGTGCCAGCAGTTACGACCGACAGAAATATAGCAATCAGCCCCAGCATTTT; cdr3_aa: CASSYDRQKYSNQPQHF
v_call: TRBV27; d_call: .; j_call: TRBJ2-5; cdr3_nt: TGTGCCAGCAGTTTACTGTCGGGTAGGGGTATTGGGACCCAGTACTTC; cdr3_aa: CASSLLSGRGIGTQYF
v_call: TRBV7-9; d_call: TRBD2; j_call: TRBJ2-1; cdr3_nt: TGTGCCAGCAGCTTACTAGCGGGGCAGTACAATGAGCAGTTCTTC; cdr3_aa: CASSLLAGQYNEQFF
v_call: TRBV7-3; d_call: .; j_call: TRBJ2-1; cdr3_nt: TGTGCCAGCAGCTTAACGAGCTCGGGGGACAATGAGCAGTTCTTC; cdr3_aa: CASSLTSSGDNEQFF
v_call: TRBV6-4; d_call: .; j_call: TRBJ1-1; cdr3_nt: TGTGCCAGCAGTGTTAGTGTAGAGGTAACTGAAGCTTTCTTT; cdr3_aa: CASSVSVEVTEAFF
v_call: TRBV10-3; d_call: TRBD1; j_call: TRBJ2-7; cdr3_nt: TGTGCCATCAGTGAGTCGACAGGGGAAGGGTACGAGCAGTACTTC; cdr3_aa: CAISESTGEGYEQYF
v_call: TRBV7-9; d_call: .; j_call: TRBJ2-2; cdr3_nt: TGTGCCAGCAGCCGGGACACCGGGGAGCTGTTTTTT; cdr3_aa: CASSRDTGELFF
v_call: TRBV7-9; d_call: .; j_call: TRBJ2-2; cdr3_nt: TGTGCCAGCAGCTTAAAACGAGAGGAGCTGTTTTTT; cdr3_aa: CASSLKREELFF
v_call: TRBV18; d_call: TRBD1; j_call: TRBJ1-5; cdr3_nt: TGTGCCAGCTCCGACAGGGCGGGAAATCAGCCCCAGCATTTT; cdr3_aa: CASSDRAGNQPQHF
v_call: TRBV7-2; d_call: TRBD1; j_call: TRBJ1-2; cdr3_nt: TGTGCCAGCAGCGAAGACAGGGAGGGCTACACCTTC; cdr3_aa: CASSEDREGYTF
v_call: TRBV7-6; d_call: TRBD2; j_call: TRBJ2-1; cdr3_nt: TGTGCCAGCAGCACACGTCTAGCGGGAGGGCCCCGGGAGCAGTTCTTC; cdr3_aa: CASSTRLAGGPREQFF
v_call: TRBV7-2; d_call: .; j_call: TRBJ2-3; cdr3_nt: TGTGCCAGCAGCTTTTTTTCGGCGGAGCATACGCAGTATTTT; cdr3_aa: CASSFFSAEHTQYF
v_call: TRBV27; d_call: .; j_call: TRBJ2-7; cdr3_nt: TGTGCCAGCAGTGTACAGGGTTCCTACGAGCAGTACTTC; cdr3_aa: CASSVQGSYEQYF
v_call: TRBV12-1; d_call: .; j_call: TRBJ2-3; cdr3_nt: TGTGCCAGCAGCTCCCTTGTAGATACGCAGTATTTT; cdr3_aa: CASSSLVDTQYF